The rows below give T cell receptor beta chains drawn from one sample of a study of beta chain features in type 1 diabetes. Produced via immunoSEQ multiplex PCR; TCRdb's table is partial and in-frame only. The profile shows about 350,000 clones, around 19% of them singletons. Material for sequencing was naive CD4+ T cells from blood. All receptors derive from a woman aged 18-29 years in good health. Both conserved end residues are part of each CDR3. A D gene is named only where the DNA matches it firmly. Clone size, where shown, is once, few, many, or a class for clones that have expanded.

j_call	v_call	clone_size	d_call	cdr3_nt	cdr3_aa
TRBJ2-3	TRBV6-5	.	TRBD2	TGTGCCAGCAGTTACTCGGTAGCGGGGGGGTATACGCAGTATTTT	CASSYSVAGGYTQYF
TRBJ1-1	TRBV30	few	.	TGTGCCTGGGGTACGTCAGGGCCTGAAGCTTTCTTT	CAWGTSGPEAFF
TRBJ1-1	TRBV30	.	TRBD1	TGTGCCTGGAGTAGGACAGGGAGGAACACTGAAGCTTTCTTT	CAWSRTGRNTEAFF
TRBJ2-7	TRBV5-1	few	TRBD1	TGCGCCAGCAGACCGGACAGGCTTAAGTCCTACGAGCAGTACTTC	CASRPDRLKSYEQYF
TRBJ2-3	TRBV5-8	few	.	TGTGCCAGCAGCTTGGCCAGCGGCCCCACAGATACGCAGTATTTT	CASSLASGPTDTQYF
TRBJ2-2	TRBV9	few	.	TGTGCCAGCAGCGTACAAGCGACCGGGGAGCTGTTTTTT	CASSVQATGELFF
TRBJ2-3	TRBV10-3	.	.	TGTGCCATCAGTGGGACATTATCAGATACGCAGTATTTT	CAISGTLSDTQYF
TRBJ1-1	TRBV7-9	few	.	TGTGCCAGCAGTGGGAGTTTCATGAACACTGAAGCTTTCTTT	CASSGSFMNTEAFF
TRBJ2-1	TRBV7-3	few	TRBD1	TGTGCCAGCCGTATGGGGACAGTCAACAATGAGCAGTTCTTC	CASRMGTVNNEQFF
TRBJ2-7	TRBV30	few	.	TGTGCCTGGAGTGCGACAGTTTACGAGCAGTACTTC	CAWSATVYEQYF
TRBJ2-7	TRBV4-1	.	.	TGCGCCAGCAGCCAACCCTGGAGGCCCTTAGCCGAGCAGTACTTC	CASSQPWRPLAEQYF
TRBJ2-7	TRBV7-9	few	TRBD1	TGTGCCAGCAGCACAGGGACAGCCCTAGAGCAGTACTTC	CASSTGTALEQYF
TRBJ2-5	TRBV6-1	.	.	TGTGCCAGCAGCCGGGGGACAGCCCAAGAGACCCAGTACTTC	CASSRGTAQETQYF
TRBJ2-3	TRBV7-8	few	TRBD1	TGTGCCAGCAGGCAAAACAGGGGGCGATCTTCAGATACGCAGTATTTT	CASRQNRGRSSDTQYF
TRBJ2-3	TRBV28	.	TRBD2	TGTGCCAGCAGTTACCACGGGAGGCAGGCAGATACGCAGTATTTT	CASSYHGRQADTQYF
TRBJ1-4	TRBV15	.	.	TGTGCCACCAGCAGAGGGACACCTATTGCAACTAATGAAAAACTGTTTTTT	CATSRGTPIATNEKLFF
TRBJ1-1	TRBV30	few	.	TGTGCCTGTAACCCATCTGGGGCAAACACTGAAGCTTTCTTT	CACNPSGANTEAFF
TRBJ1-3	TRBV6-5	few	.	TGTGCCAGTTCCCAGGGTGGTGCGGGAAACACCATATATTTT	CASSQGGAGNTIYF
TRBJ2-7	TRBV11-3	once	.	TGTGCCAGCAGCCCGACAGGTTCCTACGAGCAGTACTTC	CASSPTGSYEQYF
TRBJ2-7	TRBV6-1	.	.	TGTGCCAGCAGTGAAGCTCCTTTACAGTCCTACGAGCAGTACTTC	CASSEAPLQSYEQYF
TRBJ2-4	TRBV6-5	.	.	TGTGCCAGCAGTTGGAACAGTAAAAACATTCAGTACTTC	CASSWNSKNIQYF
TRBJ2-7	TRBV9	.	TRBD1	TGTGCCAGCAGCTCCGGACAGGCACCCTCCTACGAGCAGTACTTC	CASSSGQAPSYEQYF
TRBJ1-2	TRBV7-3	.	.	TGTGCCAGCAGCAGCCCCGGGGAGGGGCCTAAAGGGGGCTACACCTTC	CASSSPGEGPKGGYTF
TRBJ1-1	TRBV6-5	few	TRBD1	TGTGCCAGCAGTCAACAGGGGGCAGGTGGGGCTTTCTTT	CASSQQGAGGAFF
TRBJ2-5	TRBV5-4	few	.	TGTGCCAGCAGCTTGGGGGCGGGGGCATCCGAGACCCAGTACTTC	CASSLGAGASETQYF
TRBJ1-1	TRBV7-9	.	TRBD1	TGTGCCAGCAGCCCGTCAGGGGGGGAAGCTTTCTTT	CASSPSGGEAFF
TRBJ2-3	TRBV5-1	.	TRBD2	TGCGCCAGCAGCTTGGCTCTAGCGGGAGGGCCAGATACGCAGTATTTT	CASSLALAGGPDTQYF
TRBJ2-2	TRBV9	few	.	TGTGCCAGCAGCGCACGGACAGAAACCACCGGGGAGCTGTTTTTT	CASSARTETTGELFF
TRBJ2-5	TRBV2	few	.	TGTGCCAGCAGTGAAGGTCGAGGTGGAGAGACCCAGTACTTC	CASSEGRGGETQYF
TRBJ2-5	TRBV10-3	few	.	TGTGCCATCAGTGAGGGGGGCCCCCAAGAGACCCAGTACTTC	CAISEGGPQETQYF
TRBJ2-6	TRBV4-3	.	.	TGCGCCAGCAGACAGGCCTGGGGCTCTGGGGCCAACGTCCTGACTTTC	CASRQAWGSGANVLTF
TRBJ2-3	TRBV5-1	few	TRBD1	TGCGCCAGCAGCTCGGACAGGCGGCTGACAGATACGCAGTATTTT	CASSSDRRLTDTQYF
TRBJ1-1	TRBV28	.	.	TGTGCCAGCAGTGTCGAGCATCGCACTGAAGCTTTCTTT	CASSVEHRTEAFF
TRBJ2-7	TRBV7-9	.	.	TGTGCCAGCAACAGCGGTAGATTCTCCTACGAGCAGTACTTC	CASNSGRFSYEQYF
TRBJ1-2	TRBV11-2	few	.	TGTGCCAGCACCCTTCTACGGACAGCGGGATTATATGGCTACACCTTC	CASTLLRTAGLYGYTF
TRBJ2-7	TRBV2	few	.	TGTGCCAGCATTTGGTCTAGGACAAACTACGAGCAGTACTTC	CASIWSRTNYEQYF
TRBJ1-1	TRBV15	.	.	TGTGCCACCAGCAGAGGTGGCGGCTCGAACACTGAAGCTTTCTTT	CATSRGGGSNTEAFF
TRBJ2-7	TRBV18	few	TRBD1	TGTGCCAGCTCACCCGGGACAGATACCTACGAGCAGTACTTC	CASSPGTDTYEQYF
TRBJ1-5	TRBV19	few	.	TGTGCCAGTAGTATTTCAGGGCCGGGCAATCAGCCCCAGCATTTT	CASSISGPGNQPQHF
TRBJ1-1	TRBV7-3	few	.	TGTGCCAGCAGCTTTAACATGTTGAACACTGAAGCTTTCTTT	CASSFNMLNTEAFF
TRBJ1-1	TRBV29-1	few	TRBD1	TGCAGCGTCGAAAGACAGGGGAACACTGAAGCTTTCTTT	CSVERQGNTEAFF
TRBJ1-5	TRBV2	.	.	TGTGCCAGCAGTGGATTAGACAATCAGCCCCAGCATTTT	CASSGLDNQPQHF
TRBJ2-5	TRBV7-9	few	TRBD1	TGTGCCAGCAGCACGGACAGGGCTGCGCGTGGGACCCAGTACTTC	CASSTDRAARGTQYF
TRBJ2-7	TRBV19	.	TRBD1	TGTGCCAGTAGTATTGGTCAGGGGGCTCGAGAGCAGTACTTC	CASSIGQGAREQYF
TRBJ1-1	TRBV2	few	TRBD1	TGTGCCAGCAGAGGACAGGGCCTGGCTGAAGCTTTCTTT	CASRGQGLAEAFF
TRBJ1-1	TRBV9	many	.	TGTGCCAGCAGCGTACAGGGGAACACTGAAGCTTTCTTT	CASSVQGNTEAFF
TRBJ2-7	TRBV18	few	.	TGTGCCAGCTCAACTACTCAGGGCCTAAGCTCCTACGAGCAGTACTTC	CASSTTQGLSSYEQYF
TRBJ2-3	TRBV11-2	.	.	TGTGCCAGCAGCTCCTTTAAGGGGCCTAACACAGATACGCAGTATTTT	CASSSFKGPNTDTQYF
TRBJ1-2	TRBV4-3	few	.	TGCGCCAGCAGCCAAGGGCAGGGCTATGGCTACACCTTC	CASSQGQGYGYTF
TRBJ1-4	TRBV7-6	.	TRBD1	TGTGCCAGCAGCCCTGGGGACAGGGTATCTAATGAAAAACTGTTTTTT	CASSPGDRVSNEKLFF
TRBJ2-3	TRBV29-1	.	TRBD1	TGCAGCGTGCGGACAGGGGTTCCTAGCACAGATACGCAGTATTTT	CSVRTGVPSTDTQYF
TRBJ2-2	TRBV6-5	.	.	TGTGCCAGCAATACGGGGGCGAACACCGGGGAGCTGTTTTTT	CASNTGANTGELFF
TRBJ1-4	TRBV30	few	TRBD1	TGTGCCTGGAGTGCAGGGGGATCTAATGAAAAACTGTTTTTT	CAWSAGGSNEKLFF